These 18 T cell receptor beta chains were sequenced from one sample in a study of T-cell memory formation after mild COVID-19. Using its own MiXCR run on the 5' RACE reads, TCRdb lists one record per CDR3 protein. The sample has roughly 150,000 distinct CDR3 sequences; about 14% are singletons. The material sequenced was PBMCs or a T cell subset sorted from them (not recorded which). Receptors originate from an adult woman who had mild COVID-19 (a few samples of this study predate the infection). Cell type and time point are not known.

This clonotype was found once. The chain is built from TRBV12-3 or TRBV12-4 and TRBJ2-7; 9 bases align to TRBD2. CDR3 length equals 14 residues. With V trimmed by 5 bases and J by 3 bases, 5 bases remained unmatched. The CDR3 loop reads CASSPSGRLYEQYF. CDR3 nucleotides: TGTGCCAGCAGTCCGAGCGGGAGGCTCTACGAGCAGTACTTC.

At least ten counts were recorded for this clonotype. The chain carries TRBV6-5 and TRBJ2-7; D could derive from TRBD1 or TRBD2 (5 bases each). In germline, CDR1 is MNHEY, CDR2 SVGAGI. This CDR3 has 15 amino acids. Deletions cut 5 bases from V and 6 bases from J, with 20 bases between. CDR3 sequence (DNA): TGTGCCAGCAGTGGAACGGGACCCTCTATAGGCGAGCAGTACTTC. Translated, it gives CASSGTGPSIGEQYF.

The chain recombines TRBV12-3 or TRBV12-4 with TRBJ2-2; 8 bases are shared with TRBD1. The CDR3 consists of 16 residues. Unmatched junction bases numbered 5, after V lost 5 bases and J lost 0 bases. This CDR3 is CASSTGGGANTGELFF. In DNA form, the CDR3 reads TGTGCCAGCAGTACAGGGGGAGGCGCGAACACCGGGGAGCTGTTTTTT.

The chain uses TRBV7-1 and TRBJ2-5; possible D gene TRBD1, 6 bases. TRBV7-1 belongs to the ORF category, with a function that is uncertain. The CDR3 is made up of 13 amino acids. V lost 7 bases and J 5 bases, leaving 14 bases between the germline ends. The CDR3 DNA is TGTGCCAGCACCCTCAGGGGCTTGGAGACCCAGTACTTC. It encodes CASTLRGLETQYF.

Notes on this clonotype: One end of the junction does not line up with germline, which may come from a read error. V usage is TRBV20-1 and J usage is TRBJ2-7; 8 positions match TRBD2. CDR3 length: 14 amino acids. Germline loops: CDR1 DFQATT, CDR2 SNEGSKA (reference sequence). As DNA, the CDR3 is TGCAGTGCTAGAAAGCGGGGGCCCTCCTACGAGCATTACTTC. This codes for CSARKRGPSYEHYF.

The chain carries TRBV4-1 and TRBJ2-2, with D possibly matching TRBD1 (5 bases). The CDR3 extends over 15 amino acids. CDR1 is MGHRA and CDR2 is YSYEKL in the germline V gene. Trimming removed 2 bases from V and 6 bases from J, with 13 bases in between. The CDR3 DNA follows: TGCGCCAGCAGCCAACTTAGGGGTGGACCCGGGGAGCTGTTTTTT. Translated, it gives CASSQLRGGPGELFF.

This clonotype was seen a handful of times. The J gene is TRBJ2-5, the V gene TRBV9; TRBD2 matches 9 bases. Trimming cost V 6 bases and J 5 bases; bases outside gene matches: 8. Germline V gene sequence: CDR1 SGDLS, CDR2 YYNGEE. The CDR3 has 14 amino acids. The CDR3 protein is CASTTSGSPETQYF. The CDR3 nucleotides are TGTGCCAGCACCACTAGCGGGTCCCCTGAGACCCAGTACTTC. Filled out from reference TRBV9 and TRBJ2-5, the complete variable domain reads DSGVTQTPKHLITATGQRVTLRCSPRSGDLSVYWYQQSLDQGLQFLIQYYNGEERAKGNILERFSAQQFPDLHSELNLSSLELGDSALYFCASTTSGSPETQYFGPGTRLLVL.

Only a few counts were recorded for this clonotype. The chain has TRBV6-5 and TRBJ1-5; the D gene is possibly TRBD1 (5 bases). The germline V gene has CDR1 MNHEY and CDR2 SVGAGI. This CDR3 has 15 residues. The V end was cut by 0 bases, the J end by 5 bases, with 11 bases between. The CDR3 here is CASSYSKQAYQPQHF. The CDR3 nucleotides read TGTGCCAGCAGTTACTCGAAACAGGCCTATCAGCCCCAGCATTTT.

This clonotype showed up just a few times. The V call is TRBV12-3 or TRBV12-4, the J call TRBJ2-3; maybe TRBD1 (6 bases). V lost 5 bases and J lost 1, with 19 bases in between. CDR3 size: 17 residues. The CDR3 is CASSILQGLVGTDTQYF. DNA for the CDR3: TGTGCCAGCAGTATCCTTCAGGGGCTGGTCGGCACAGATACGCAGTATTTT.

The chain combines TRBV12-3 or TRBV12-4 with TRBJ2-3, with D tentatively TRBD2 (5 bases). V lost 2 bases, J lost 4 bases, and 13 bases lay in between. The CDR3 has 15 residues. CDR3 sequence: CASSLSSFSPDTQYF. Here the CDR3 DNA reads TGTGCCAGCAGTTTATCTAGCTTTTCCCCAGATACGCAGTATTTT.

The V gene is TRBV20-1, the J gene TRBJ2-1; D may be TRBD2 (6 bases). Germline V CDR1 and CDR2: DFQATT, SNEGSKA (reference sequence). This CDR3 region has 15 residues. V lost 3 bases to trimming and J lost 5 bases, with 17 bases between them. The CDR3: CSARDGTFANNEQFF. The CDR3 DNA reads as TGCAGTGCTAGGGACGGGACTTTTGCGAACAATGAGCAGTTCTTC.

This clonotype came up a few times. This chain links TRBV9 with TRBJ2-1, with a weak D call TRBD1 (5 bases). Germline loops: CDR1 SGDLS, CDR2 YYNGEE. Deletions cut 0 bases from V and 2 bases from J, with 9 bases between. CDR3 size: 15 residues. The CDR3 bases are TGTGCCAGCAGCGTAGAAGGGGAACCCTACAATGAGCAGTTCTTC. Translating it yields CASSVEGEPYNEQFF.

This clonotype occurred a few times. The chain combines TRBV2 with TRBJ2-5; D is possibly TRBD1 or TRBD2 (5 bases each). The CDR3 runs to 15 residues. Germline CDR1 and CDR2: SNHLY and FYNNEI. V was shortened by 4 bases and J by 5 bases, with 17 bases between the two germline ends. The CDR3 region has the DNA TGTGCCAGCAGTGTGACGAGGGACCCGGGGGAGACCCAGTACTTC. This encodes CASSVTRDPGETQYF.

This clonotype was picked up many times. This chain links TRBV4-1 with TRBJ2-7, with D possibly being TRBD2 (6 bases). The V end was cut by 2 bases, the J end by 0 bases, with 11 bases between. The germline CDR1 and CDR2 sequences are MGHRA and YSYEKL. This CDR3 region has 15 residues. CDR3 residues: CASSQTAGGSYEQYF. CDR3 coding DNA: TGCGCCAGCAGCCAAACTGCCGGGGGCTCCTACGAGCAGTACTTC.

There are a few counts of this clonotype. The chain combines TRBV12-3 or TRBV12-4 with TRBJ2-1; TRBD2 aligns across 11 bases. With 3 bases clipped from V and 7 bases from J, the junction kept 2 bases outside the gene matches. This CDR3 region has 14 residues. The CDR3 loop reads CASSFRLAGNEQFF. In DNA, the CDR3 is TGTGCCAGCAGTTTTAGACTAGCGGGAAATGAGCAGTTCTTC.

This clonotype was seen more than once but under ten times. The J gene is TRBJ2-7, the V gene TRBV6-2 or TRBV6-3, with D perhaps matching TRBD1 (6 bases). The CDR3 covers 13 residues. V lost 4 bases to trimming and J lost 0 bases, with 7 bases between them. From germline, CDR1 is MNHEY and CDR2 SVGEGT. For the CDR3, the DNA is TGTGCCAGCAGTTGGGACAACTCCTACGAGCAGTACTTC. This sequence encodes CASSWDNSYEQYF.

This clonotype is deemed medium-sized. The CDR3 coding sequence is TGCAGCCCATACAGGGGCACTGAAGCTTTCTTT. Protein product: CSPYRGTEAFF. J is TRBJ1-1 and V is TRBV29-1; 7 nucleotides line up with TRBD1. Germline V gene data show CDR1 as SQVTM and CDR2 as ANQGSEA. The CDR3 runs 11 residues. V lost 8 bases and J lost 4; bases outside the gene matches: 4.

This clonotype was counted at least ten times. V and J are TRBV6-1 and TRBJ1-2, with D unresolved. Germline assignment: CDR1 MNHNS and CDR2 SASEGT. V was pared by 1 base and J by 4 bases, with 7 bases between. The CDR3 has 13 amino acids. The chain's CDR3 is CASSEVASYGYTF. The CDR3 nucleotides read TGTGCCAGCAGTGAAGTCGCCAGCTATGGCTACACCTTC.